The 23 T cell receptor delta chains listed next were all sequenced from one sample in a study of DNA immune sequencing with unique molecular identifiers. Primers for all 8 TRDV and 4 TRDJ genes amplified genomic DNA in 32-plex. In around 3 barcoding PCR cycles, molecules received a 12-nucleotide UMI, then adapter PCR followed. With CATT, TCRdb re-called clones from the multiplex PCR reads. The data contain about 4,700 delta-chain clones, around 12% of them singletons. Sequenced input: gamma-delta T cells enriched from blood buffy coat, or unenriched PBMCs (not recorded which). Receptor source: a human donor in good health.

This clone has a count of ten or more. V and J are TRDV2 and TRDJ1; 11 bases are a match to TRDD3. The V segment lost 3 bases and the J segment 3 bases; nucleotides outside the gene matches: 14. This CDR3 contains 18 residues. Germline assignment: CDR1 GEAIGNYY and CDR2 EKD. This CDR3 reads CACDPLVLGDKVSDKLIF. For the CDR3, the DNA is TGTGCCTGTGACCCTCTCGTACTGGGGGATAAGGTCTCCGATAAACTCATCTTT.

This clone came up a few times. A read error likely explains why the TCRdb protein, taken from a much larger clone, differs from this DNA's translation at residue 11; the protein shown is translated from the DNA. The rearrangement links TRDV2 to TRDJ1; 7 bases fit TRDD3. The CDR3 spans 15 residues. CDR1 and CDR2 (germline): GEAIGNYY, EKD. The CDR3 loop is CACDLLGTDTYKLIF. CDR3 bases: TGTGCCTGTGACCTACTGGGGACAGACACCTATAAACTCATCTTT.

With respect to this clone: This DNA's translation and the protein TCRdb lists, from a much larger clone, do not match at residue 13, likely due to a read error; the protein shown is translated from the DNA. The V and J genes are TRDV2 and TRDJ1, with a tentative D call TRDD3 (6 bases). The CDR3 consists of 17 residues. Germline-derived CDR1 and CDR2 are GEAIGNYY and EKD. The CDR3 sequence is CACDPVLGRPYTGKLIF. CDR3 bases: TGTGCCTGTGACCCAGTACTGGGTCGCCCTTACACCGGTAAACTCATCTTT.

There are a few counts of this clone. TCRdb lists the protein of a much larger clone for this DNA, which differs at residue 10, so this is likely a read error; the protein given here is translated from the DNA itself. The chain couples TRDV2 to TRDJ3; 11 nucleotides line up with TRDD3. After removal of 2 bases from V and 0 bases from J, the junction contained 8 bases not matched to a gene. CDR1 is GEAIGNYY and CDR2 is EKD in the germline V gene. The CDR3 consists of 20 residues. CDR3 coding DNA: TGTGCCTGTGACAAAGTACTGGGGGATATGCGCTCCTGGGACACCCGACAGATGTTTTTC. Translation: CACDKVLGDMRSWDTRQMFF.

The rearrangement uses TRDV1 and TRDJ1; 10 bases fit TRDD3. TCRdb lists no J gene, so it was determined here by aligning the DNA to germline. The trim removed 6 bases at V and 3 bases at J, leaving 28 bases unmatched. Germline V CDR1 and CDR2: TSWWSYY, QGS. The CDR3 has 22 amino acids. CDR3 DNA sequence: TGTGCTCTTGGAACCCAACTCGGCCAGTACTGGGGGATGTCCCGAGAGGCCGATAAACTCATCTTT. Translated: CALGTQLGQYWGMSREADKLIF.

Worth noting for this clone: TCRdb's protein, taken from a much larger clone, differs from this DNA's translation at residue 8, likely owing to a read error; the protein displayed comes from the DNA. The rearrangement joins TRDV2 to TRDJ3, with 7 bases matching TRDD3. V lost 4 bases and J lost 0; bases outside the gene matches: 14. The CDR3 extends over 20 amino acids. Germline assignment: CDR1 GEAIGNYY and CDR2 EKD. DNA for the CDR3: TGTGCCTGTGAACCGTACTGGTGGATACGGGGCTCCTGGGACACCCGACAGATGTTTTTC. Its translation: CACEPYWWIRGSWDTRQMFF.

This clone was observed many times. This chain connects TRDV3 to TRDJ1; D may be TRDD2 or TRDD3 (9 bases each). The CDR3 totals 20 residues. V shed 4 bases and J shed 3 bases, with 36 bases lying between them. The germline CDR1 and CDR2 sequences are TVYSNPD and GDNSRS (reference sequence). CDR3 sequence (DNA): TGTGCCTCCAACACCCGCCTTCCTACCCGGGGGATACTTTTCGCCGATAAACTCATCTTT. Amino acids: CASNTRLPTRGILFADKLIF.

Remarks on this clone: It differs at one base from a far larger clone, so likely a read error. The rearrangement joins TRDV2 to TRDJ1, with TRDD3 matching 7 bases. From germline, CDR1 is GEAIGNYY and CDR2 EKD. The CDR3 is 13 amino acids. The CDR3 bases are TGTGCCTGTAACACCTGGGGGACCGATAAACTCATCTTT. Translation gives CACNTWGTDKLIF.

The V gene is TRDV1, the J gene TRDJ1; 11 bases map to TRDD3. The J gene is not listed in TCRdb, so it was assigned here from a DNA match to germline. From germline, CDR1 is TSWWSYY and CDR2 QGS. V trimming: 0 bases; J trimming: 0 bases; junction bases outside the gene matches: 12. This CDR3 is built from 20 residues. In DNA, the CDR3 is TGTGCTCTTGGGGAACTCGTACCCGTACTGGGGGATATGGACACCGATAAACTCATCTTT. It codes for CALGELVPVLGDMDTDKLIF.

The chain links TRDV2 to TRDJ1; TRDD3 agrees at 13 bases. The J gene was missing in TCRdb and was found by matching the end of the DNA to germline. This CDR3 contains 24 residues. Germline-derived CDR1 and CDR2 are GEAIGNYY and EKD. V was clipped by 3 bases and J by 0 bases; unmatched bases: 27. The CDR3 sequence: CACDARTSRAVNWGIRRYTDKLIF. The DNA of the CDR3 is TGTGCCTGTGACGCCAGAACTAGCCGGGCCGTGAACTGGGGGATACGACGGTACACCGATAAACTCATCTTT.

In this sample, this clone is large (0.1 to 1%). Other DNA sequences in this specimen translate into the identical CDR3. The chain uses TRDV2 and TRDJ1; D gene unclear. The V gene's germline CDR1 is GEAIGNYY and CDR2 EKD. The CDR3 is 14 residues long. V gave up 4 bases and J gave up 0 bases, with 11 bases separating them. The CDR3 is CACDSVENTDKLIF. In nucleotides, the CDR3 is TGTGCCTGTGATTCGGTAGAGAACACCGATAAACTCATCTTT.

This clone has ten or more counts. The J gene is TRDJ3, the V gene TRDV2; TRDD3 agrees at 13 bases. This CDR3 has 20 amino acids. CDR1 is GEAIGNYY, CDR2 EKD, per germline. V dropped 3 bases and J dropped 0; count of bases not matched to a gene: 7. This chain's CDR3 is CACDFTGGYGSSWDTRQMFF. CDR3 DNA: TGTGCCTGTGACTTTACTGGGGGATACGGCAGCTCCTGGGACACCCGACAGATGTTTTTC.

There are many counts of this clone. The chain links TRDV1 to TRDJ1, with 11 bases that match TRDD3. The J gene was not available in TCRdb and was assigned here by matching the DNA to germline segments. V gave up 3 bases and J gave up 3 bases; unmatched junction bases: 30. There are 24 residues in the CDR3. CDR1 is TSWWSYY, CDR2 QGS, per germline. The CDR3, as DNA: TGTGCTCTTGGGGACCGCTCATCCCCCCTTCCTACGTTGGGGGATACGCGGAACCCCGATAAACTCATCTTT. Its protein product is CALGDRSSPLPTLGDTRNPDKLIF.

With respect to this clone: TCRdb's listed protein matches a much larger clone and diverges from this DNA's translation at residue 14, likely through a read error; the protein shown comes from the DNA. The chain couples TRDV2 to TRDJ1, with 8 bases aligning to TRDD3. Germline assignment: CDR1 GEAIGNYY and CDR2 EKD. The CDR3 has 18 residues. The CDR3 loop reads CACDPVLGGPPYTNKLIF. The CDR3 DNA reads as TGTGCCTGTGACCCTGTACTGGGGGGCCCCCCGTACACCAATAAACTCATCTTT.

This clone was observed many times. V is TRDV2 and J is TRDJ1; 9 nucleotides align to TRDD3. Germline V gives CDR1 GEAIGNYY, CDR2 EKD. V lost 0 bases and J lost 0; bases outside the gene matches: 10. This CDR3 region has 18 residues. CDR3 sequence (DNA): TGTGCCTGTGACACCGTTACGAGTACTGGGGGAAACACCGATAAACTCATCTTT. Residues: CACDTVTSTGGNTDKLIF.

This chain uses TRDV1 with TRDJ1; 12 nucleotides agree with TRDD3. The J gene comes from matching the DNA to germline here; TCRdb lacks it. With V trimmed by 0 bases and J by 0 bases, 26 bases remained unmatched. Germline V gene data show CDR1 as TSWWSYY and CDR2 as QGS. This CDR3 is 25 amino acids long. As DNA, the CDR3 is TGTGCTCTTGGGGAACTCTTAGGGCGGTCCCGAACACCACTGGGGGATACTCGATACACCGATAAACTCATCTTT. Encoded protein: CALGELLGRSRTPLGDTRYTDKLIF.

The CDR3 reads CALGELGPTSPGGHKLIF. The CDR3 DNA sequence: TGTGCTCTTGGGGAACTAGGCCCCACGAGTCCTGGGGGCCATAAACTCATCTTT. This chain uses TRDV1 with TRDJ1; TRDD3 matches at 7 bases. Here the J gene came from matching the DNA to germline, since TCRdb omits it. Trimming cost V 0 bases and J 6 bases; bases outside gene matches: 16. The CDR3 totals 18 residues. Germline lookup yields CDR1 TSWWSYY and CDR2 QGS.

There are many counts of this clone. The chain joins TRDV3 to TRDJ1; 8 bases match TRDD2. The CDR3 contains 18 residues. V trimming: 1 base; J trimming: 5 bases; junction bases outside the gene matches: 21. Germline loops: CDR1 TVYSNPD, CDR2 GDNSRS (reference sequence). CDR3 sequence: CAFKASYILWGKEDKLIF. The CDR3 DNA reads as TGTGCCTTTAAAGCTTCCTACATCTTGTGGGGCAAGGAGGATAAACTCATCTTT.

This clone was found a few times. A read error is the likely source, as a far larger clone sits one nucleotide away. This CDR3 is also generated by other DNA sequences in the sample. The chain recombines TRDV2 with TRDJ1, with 13 bases identical to TRDD3. V lost 0 bases and J lost 2; bases outside the gene matches: 14. CDR3 length: 20 residues. The V gene's germline CDR1 is GEAIGNYY and CDR2 EKD. The CDR3 loop is CACDTVATGGYGGYTDKLIF. CDR3 coding DNA: TGTGCCTGTGACACCGTCGCTACTGGGGGATACGGAGGGTATACCGATAAACTCATCTTT.

In this sample, this clone turned up many times. The amino acid sequence in TCRdb belongs to a much larger clone and departs from this DNA's translation at residue 10, likely a sequencing read error; the sequence shown is translated from the DNA. The chain uses TRDV2 and TRDJ1, with 11 bases lining up with TRDD3. With 5 bases clipped from V and 4 bases from J, the junction kept 8 bases outside the gene matches. This CDR3 contains 15 residues. CDR1 and CDR2 from the germline V gene are GEAIGNYY and EKD. The CDR3 region has the DNA TGTGCCTGTGCCCAACTGGGGGATAGGGGCGATAAACTCATCTTT. Translation gives CACAQLGDRGDKLIF.

As for this clone: The protein held in TCRdb is that of a much larger clone and does not match this DNA's translation at residue 12, likely because of a read error; the protein shown is translated from the DNA. The chain uses TRDV2 and TRDJ1; 9 bases are a match to TRDD3. Germline V CDR1 and CDR2: GEAIGNYY, EKD. J lost 3 bases, V lost 0 bases, and 10 bases had no gene match. This CDR3 spans 17 amino acids. CDR3 sequence reads: CACDTVRGYGNSDKLIF. DNA of the CDR3: TGTGCCTGTGACACCGTGCGGGGATACGGTAACTCCGATAAACTCATCTTT.

Turning to this clone: This sequence is one base from a far larger clone and is likely a read error. Without a V gene call, the J gene is given as TRDJ3; TRDD3 is the table's D call, not checked against the DNA. The CDR3 sequence is 18 residues long. CDR3: CACDTAGATSWDTRQMFF. The DNA for the CDR3 is TGTGCCTGTGACACCGCTGGGGCGACTTCCTGGGACACCCGTCAGATGTTTTTC.

Details on this clone: The protein recorded in TCRdb matches a much larger clone and deviates from this DNA's translation at residue 13, suggesting a read error; the protein here is obtained by translating the DNA. CDR3 in amino acids: CACDLLGDRGDKPIF. The DNA for the CDR3 is TGTGCCTGTGACCTACTGGGGGATAGGGGCGATAAACCCATCTTT. The V call is TRDV2, the J call TRDJ1; TRDD3 aligns across 11 bases. The CDR3 is 15 residues long. CDR1 is GEAIGNYY, CDR2 EKD, per germline.